A single sample is the source of the 29 T cell receptor beta chains below, sequenced in a study of T cells in Graves' hyperthyroidism and ophthalmopathy. Template material for amplifying TCR beta CDR3 regions consisted of RNA transcripts. An initial round of RT-PCR targeting the TCR CDR3 relied on the HTBI primer set. TCRdb re-called the multiplex PCR reads through MiXCR, storing one row per CDR3 protein. The table includes hundreds of thousands of distinct CDR3 sequences, 15% to 20% detected once. The sample was blood. These receptors originate from a woman aged 25 to 39 with Graves' hyperthyroidism.

The chain combines TRBV5-1 with TRBJ2-4, with TRBD1 matching 9 bases. The CDR3 is 13 residues long. J was trimmed by 7 bases and V by 2 bases; bases with no gene match: 1. CDR1 is SGHRS, CDR2 YFSETQ, per germline. The CDR3, as DNA: TGCGCCAGCAGCTTCGGGACAGGGAACATTCAGTACTTC. Encoded protein: CASSFGTGNIQYF.

The V gene is TRBV2, the J gene TRBJ1-5, with 7 bases fitting TRBD1. J gave up 7 bases and V 7 bases, and 4 bases lay outside the gene matches. Germline loops: CDR1 SNHLY, CDR2 FYNNEI. The CDR3 has 12 amino acids. The CDR3 region has the DNA TGTGCCAGCAAGACAGGGAGGCAGCCCCAGCATTTT. The encoded protein is CASKTGRQPQHF. Full variable domain (outside the CDR3, taken from reference TRBV2 and TRBJ1-5): EPEVTQTPSHQVTQMGQEVILRCVPISNHLYFYWYRQILGQKVEFLVSFYNNEISEKSEIFDDQFSVERPDGSNFTLKIRSTKLEDSAMYFCASKTGRQPQHFGDGTRLSIL.

This clonotype was seen many times. The chain is built from TRBV3-1 and TRBJ2-7; D gene unclear. Germline V gives CDR1 LGHDT, CDR2 YNNKEL (reference sequence). The V and J ends lost 4 bases and 1 base respectively, with 14 bases between them. CDR3 size: 15 residues. The CDR3 sequence: CASSPHTDGSYEQYF. CDR3 DNA: TGTGCCAGCAGCCCCCACACGGACGGGTCCTACGAGCAGTACTTC.

At least ten counts were recorded for this clonotype. The CDR3 sequence is CASSYRIGTPGPYEQYF. The CDR3 region has the DNA TGTGCCAGCAGTTACCGGATCGGCACCCCGGGCCCCTACGAGCAGTACTTC. The chain employs TRBV6-2 or TRBV6-3 and TRBJ2-7; no reliable D call. The germline gives CDR1 MNHEY, CDR2 SVGEGT. The CDR3 consists of 17 residues. Between the trimmed V and J ends, which lost 2 bases and 2 bases, there was a span of 19 bases.

The chain has TRBV28 and TRBJ1-4; weak D call: TRBD1 (5 bases). V lost 5 bases and J lost 4, with 23 bases in between. This CDR3 has 18 amino acids. Germline CDR1 and CDR2: MDHEN and SYDVKM. The CDR3 bases are TGTGCCAGCAGTGGGACCGCCGCTTCGTTAGAAGTTAATGAAAAACTGTTTTTT. Its translation is CASSGTAASLEVNEKLFF.

There are a few counts of this clonotype. CDR3 bases: TGTGCCAGCAGCGTAGATGACGAGCAGTACTTC. Its protein product is CASSVDDEQYF. The J gene is TRBJ2-7, the V gene TRBV9, with D unclear. The CDR3 consists of 11 residues. V was shortened by 0 bases and J by 5 bases, with 3 bases between the two germline ends. CDR1 is SGDLS, CDR2 YYNGEE, per germline.

The rearrangement links TRBV20-1 to TRBJ2-1; D is unresolved. Trimming removed 7 bases at V and 6 bases at J, with 7 bases between. The CDR3 spans 10 residues. Germline CDR1 is DFQATT and CDR2 is SNEGSKA (reference sequence). The CDR3 sequence: CSVPINEQFF. The CDR3 nucleotides are TGCAGTGTACCCATCAATGAGCAGTTCTTC.

The V and J genes are TRBV12-3 or TRBV12-4 and TRBJ1-1, with D possibly being TRBD1 (6 bases). The CDR3 runs 18 residues. V lost 2 bases and J 0 bases, leaving 19 bases between the germline ends. The CDR3 sequence is CASSLRWGQTIMNTEAFF. Here the CDR3 DNA reads TGTGCCAGCAGTTTACGGTGGGGACAAACGATCATGAACACTGAAGCTTTCTTT.

The sample holds many counts of this clonotype. The chain combines TRBV6-5 with TRBJ1-1; possibly TRBD1 for D (6 bases). This CDR3 has 16 residues. The germline V and J ends were trimmed by 5 bases and 7 bases, with 23 bases remaining between them. CDR1 MNHEY and CDR2 SVGAGI come from the germline V gene. DNA of the CDR3: TGTGCCAGCAGTCCTCATAACCCAGGGGCCTGGCATGAAGCTTTCTTT. Amino acid sequence: CASSPHNPGAWHEAFF.

This clonotype was observed at least ten times. The V and J genes are TRBV28 and TRBJ2-7, with D perhaps TRBD1 (5 bases). The germline V gene has CDR1 MDHEN and CDR2 SYDVKM. The CDR3 is 13 residues long. V was cut by 2 bases and J by 2 bases, with 7 bases left in between. DNA of the CDR3: TGTGCCAGCAGTTTAGGGGCCCCCTACGAGCAGTACTTC. Protein: CASSLGAPYEQYF.

This clonotype occurred a few times. The J gene is TRBJ1-4, the V gene TRBV2, with 9 bases that match TRBD1. The CDR3 length is 15 residues. Germline CDR1 is SNHLY and CDR2 is FYNNEI. J gave up 5 bases and V 4 bases, and 5 bases lay outside the gene matches. The CDR3 region has the DNA TGTGCCAGCAGTGTACAGGGGGCGGTGAATGAAAAACTGTTTTTT. Translation: CASSVQGAVNEKLFF.

This clonotype was seen more than once but under ten times. Here the CDR3 reads CASRVTMSSYNSPLHF. CDR3 nucleotides: TGTGCCAGTAGGGTGACGATGAGCTCCTATAATTCACCCCTCCACTTT. J is TRBJ1-6 and V is TRBV19; D is unresolved. The CDR3 covers 16 residues. CDR1 and CDR2 (germline): LNHDA, SQIVND (reference sequence). V dropped 6 bases and J dropped 0 bases, with 12 bases sitting between them.

There are many counts of this clonotype. V is TRBV12-3 or TRBV12-4 and J is TRBJ2-3, with TRBD2 matching 11 bases. With 6 bases clipped from V and 1 base from J, the junction kept 6 bases outside the gene matches. This CDR3 spans 16 amino acids. CDR3 residues: CASRLGLAVGTDTQYF. CDR3 in DNA: TGTGCCAGCAGACTGGGACTAGCGGTTGGCACAGATACGCAGTATTTT.

This clonotype was seen once. The chain recombines TRBV12-3 or TRBV12-4 with TRBJ1-3, with D tentatively TRBD1 (6 bases). V shed 2 bases and J shed 4 bases, with 9 bases lying between them. The CDR3 runs to 14 residues. CDR3 residues: CASSLRTAGNTIYF. For the CDR3, the DNA is TGTGCCAGCAGTTTACGGACAGCCGGAAACACCATATATTTT.

The sample holds many counts of this clonotype. V is TRBV11-2 and J is TRBJ2-1, with a tentative D call TRBD1 (5 bases). With 5 bases removed from V and 2 bases from J, the gap between germline ends came to 13 bases. Germline-derived CDR1 and CDR2 are SGHAT and FQNNGV. The CDR3 contains 15 residues. Written as DNA, the CDR3 is TGTGCCAGCAGCATCAGGGAAGGCACCTACAATGAGCAGTTCTTC. Translated: CASSIREGTYNEQFF.

In its sample, this clonotype was seen many times. This rearrangement joins TRBV12-3 or TRBV12-4 to TRBJ1-5; no clear D gene. This CDR3 region has 12 residues. Trimming took 1 base from V and 4 from J, leaving 2 bases between them. The CDR3 is CASSLVNQPQHF. The CDR3 DNA follows: TGTGCCAGCAGTTTAGTTAATCAGCCCCAGCATTTT.

The chain is built from TRBV20-1 and TRBJ1-3; 11 bases map to TRBD1. From germline, CDR1 is DFQATT and CDR2 SNEGSKA (reference sequence). V trimming: 3 bases; J trimming: 1 base; junction bases outside the gene matches: 17. The CDR3 runs 20 residues. The CDR3 coding sequence is TGCAGTGCTAGTGCGTCCCGGCCGGGACAGGGGGGGGCATCTGGAAACACCATATATTTT. It translates to CSASASRPGQGGASGNTIYF.

V gene TRBV30 combines with J gene TRBJ1-2; D is undetermined. Per germline, CDR1 GTSNPN and CDR2 SVGIG (reference sequence). The CDR3 spans 11 residues. Trimming stripped 5 bases from V and 6 bases from J, with 10 bases between. The CDR3 protein is CAWGSGDGYTF. The CDR3 bases are TGTGCCTGGGGGTCCGGGGATGGCTACACCTTC.

This clonotype was detected a few times. V usage is TRBV20-1 and J usage is TRBJ1-5; a possible D gene is TRBD1 (6 bases). The V gene lost 1 base and the J gene lost 6 bases, with 10 bases spanning the gap. Germline loops: CDR1 DFQATT, CDR2 SNEGSKA (reference sequence). The CDR3 sequence is 13 residues long. In DNA form, the CDR3 reads TGCAGTGCTAGAGGCACAGGGAGTCAGCCCCAGCATTTT. The encoded protein is CSARGTGSQPQHF.

The chain recombines TRBV7-2 with TRBJ2-7; D is perhaps TRBD2 (5 bases). Germline V gene lookup returns CDR1 SGHTA and CDR2 FQGNSA. The CDR3 consists of 13 residues. V was cut by 2 bases and J by 3 bases, with 8 bases left in between. The DNA of the CDR3 is TGTGCCAGCAGCTTAACTAGAAACTACGAGCAGTACTTC. It translates to CASSLTRNYEQYF.

This clonotype was observed many times. V gene TRBV28 combines with J gene TRBJ1-1; TRBD1 matches at 7 bases. The CDR3 runs 14 residues. The V and J ends lost 10 bases and 1 base, in that order; junction bases with no gene match: 9. Germline CDR1 is MDHEN and CDR2 is SYDVKM. The CDR3 here is CATHNRGENTEAFF. CDR3 in DNA: TGTGCCACCCACAACAGGGGCGAGAACACTGAAGCTTTCTTT.

This clonotype was seen at least ten times. The genes are TRBV12-3 or TRBV12-4 and TRBJ2-5; the D gene is possibly TRBD2 (6 bases). This CDR3 comprises 14 residues. Trimming removed 2 bases at V and 5 bases at J, with 12 bases between. Written as DNA, the CDR3 is TGTGCCAGCAGTTTAAGGAGGGGAATGGAGACCCAGTACTTC. Translation gives CASSLRRGMETQYF.

This clonotype turned up a few times. The chain couples TRBV5-1 to TRBJ2-7; 9 nucleotides align to TRBD1. CDR3 length equals 15 residues. The germline gives CDR1 SGHRS, CDR2 YFSETQ. Losses at the gene ends were 3 bases for V and 2 bases for J; bases not matched to a gene: 6. This chain's CDR3 is CASSSGTGMPYEQYF. The CDR3, as DNA: TGCGCCAGCAGCTCCGGGACAGGGATGCCCTACGAGCAGTACTTC.

This chain connects TRBV5-4 to TRBJ1-3, with 7 positions matching TRBD1. This CDR3 comprises 15 residues. V was clipped by 3 bases and J by 0 bases; unmatched bases: 3. Germline CDR1 is SGHNT and CDR2 is YYREEE (reference sequence). In DNA form, the CDR3 reads TGTGCCAGCAGCTATAACAGGGGCTCTGGAAACACCATATATTTT. It codes for CASSYNRGSGNTIYF.

This clonotype has ten or more counts. The chain uses TRBV18 and TRBJ2-5; TRBD2 aligns across 10 bases. The CDR3 is made up of 15 amino acids. Germline V CDR1 and CDR2: KGHSH, LQKENI. Unmatched junction bases numbered 4, after V lost 3 bases and J lost 3 bases. The CDR3 here is CASSPWTSGEETQYF. In nucleotides, the CDR3 is TGTGCCAGCTCACCTTGGACTAGCGGTGAAGAGACCCAGTACTTC.

This clonotype was picked up many times. The rearrangement uses TRBV7-3 and TRBJ1-6; no clear D. V was trimmed by 4 bases and J by 11 bases, leaving 15 bases between them. The CDR3 runs 14 residues. Germline CDR1 SGHTA, CDR2 FQGTGA. CDR3 region: CASSYRHSGTPLHF. CDR3 in DNA: TGTGCCAGCAGCTACCGACATTCCGGGACACCCCTCCACTTT.

This clonotype was seen a few times. This sequence joins TRBV19 and TRBJ1-2; D unresolved. The CDR3 length is 13 residues. The V end was cut by 9 bases, the J end by 1 base, with 12 bases between. The V gene's germline CDR1 is LNHDA and CDR2 SQIVND (reference sequence). This CDR3 reads CASKRDDNYGYTF. CDR3 in DNA: TGTGCCAGCAAGAGGGATGATAACTATGGCTACACCTTC.

This clonotype has at least ten counts. DNA for the CDR3: TGTGCCAGCAGTTACTCGGGACAGGGGCCCGCGGGCAATCAGCCCCAGCATTTT. It specifies CASSYSGQGPAGNQPQHF. The chain employs TRBV6-6 and TRBJ1-5; 10 bases are a match to TRBD1. The V segment lost 0 bases and the J segment 2 bases; nucleotides outside the gene matches: 7. This CDR3 region has 18 residues. CDR1 is MNHNY, CDR2 SVGAGI, per germline (reference sequence).

This chain joins TRBV9 and TRBJ1-1; D is unclear. This CDR3 comprises 15 residues. The V gene's germline CDR1 is SGDLS and CDR2 YYNGEE. V gave up 5 bases and J gave up 8 bases, with 22 bases separating them. CDR3 sequence reads: CASSPLSAPGREAFF. As DNA, the CDR3 is TGTGCCAGCAGTCCCCTTTCCGCCCCGGGGAGAGAAGCTTTCTTT.